This T cell receptor beta chain was sequenced in a study of T cells expressing NK-cell markers. General study findings and limits: Four of the donors also had these clonotypes leading their CD3+CD56-NKG2C+ fraction.

Germline V gives CDR1 SQVTM, CDR2 ANQGSEA. This CDR3 comprises 12 residues. On this clonotype: Antigen: not known.

It was by 5'RACE template switching with UMIs that TCR beta cDNA was made. TCRdb reprocessed the 5' RACE reads and reports one entry per CDR3 protein, with no DNA. The repertoire table contains some 110,000 distinct CDR3 sequences. Input material: blood T cells: a sorted CD56 or NKG2C T cell subset, CD4+ or CD8+ T cells, or bulk PBMC T cells (not recorded which). This TCR was sampled from a woman between 18 and 70 years old in good health. The chain combines TRBV29-1 with TRBJ2-1; no DNA is available, so the TRBD2 call from TCRdb remains unchecked. CDR3: CSTPGLANEQFF.